These T cell receptor beta chains were read from a single sample in a study of blood T cell repertoires in COVID-19. Clones were read by immunoSEQ multiplex PCR, and TCRdb kept only the in-frame ones, dropping some. The data hold about 68,000 clones, with roughly 85% observed a single time. Material: peripheral blood. These receptors came from a man aged 50 or older with acute or convalescent COVID-19. CDR3s include the opening cysteine and the closing phenylalanine or tryptophan. The D gene is left open where the match is weak.

j_gene: TRBJ1-5; v_gene: TRBV19; len: 13; d_gene: TRBD1; CDR3aa: CASSRQGGQPQHF; CDR3nt: TGTGCCAGTAGTCGACAGGGAGGTCAGCCCCAGCATTTT
j_gene: TRBJ1-2; v_gene: TRBV4-1; len: 12; d_gene: -; CDR3aa: CASSEESYGYTF; CDR3nt: TGCGCCAGCAGCGAAGAATCTTATGGCTACACCTTC
j_gene: TRBJ2-3; v_gene: TRBV6-5; len: 15; d_gene: -; CDR3aa: CASSLWPLGPDTQYF; CDR3nt: TGTGCCAGCAGTCTATGGCCCCTGGGCCCAGATACGCAGTATTTT
j_gene: TRBJ1-5; v_gene: TRBV24-1; len: 13; d_gene: -; CDR3aa: CATAGPDNQPQHF; CDR3nt: TGTGCCACCGCGGGGCCAGACAATCAGCCCCAGCATTTT
j_gene: TRBJ1-1; v_gene: TRBV27; len: 16; d_gene: -; CDR3aa: CASSLSTNGIPTEAFF; CDR3nt: TGTGCCAGCAGTTTATCGACCAACGGGATACCCACTGAAGCTTTCTTT
j_gene: TRBJ2-5; v_gene: TRBV5-1; len: 15; d_gene: -; CDR3aa: CASSLAGTLQETQYF; CDR3nt: TGCGCCAGCAGCTTGGCCGGGACACTCCAAGAGACCCAGTACTTC
j_gene: TRBJ1-5; v_gene: TRBV2; len: 15; d_gene: -; CDR3aa: CASSRSEGTYQPQHF; CDR3nt: TGTGCCAGCAGCCGATCGGAGGGGACTTATCAGCCCCAGCATTTT
j_gene: TRBJ1-1; v_gene: TRBV3-1/TRBV3-2; len: 16; d_gene: -; CDR3aa: CASSQDPRELNTEAFF; CDR3nt: TGTGCCAGCAGCCAAGATCCCCGGGAGCTGAACACTGAAGCTTTCTTT
j_gene: TRBJ1-2; v_gene: TRBV5-6; len: 15; d_gene: -; CDR3aa: CASSLAPGANYGYTF; CDR3nt: TGTGCCAGCAGCTTGGCGCCAGGGGCTAACTATGGCTACACCTTC
j_gene: TRBJ2-1; v_gene: TRBV3-1/TRBV3-2; len: 14; d_gene: -; CDR3aa: CASSQVGPGNEQFF; CDR3nt: TGTGCCAGCAGCCAAGTTGGACCGGGGAATGAGCAGTTCTTC
j_gene: TRBJ1-4; v_gene: TRBV4-1; len: 17; d_gene: -; CDR3aa: CASSRIGAGRDNEKLFF; CDR3nt: TGCGCCAGCAGTCGGATCGGGGCGGGAAGGGATAATGAAAAACTGTTTTTT
j_gene: TRBJ1-6; v_gene: TRBV25-1; len: 12; d_gene: TRBD1; CDR3aa: CASRQGHSPLHF; CDR3nt: TGTGCCAGTCGACAGGGCCACTCACCCCTCCACTTT
j_gene: TRBJ2-1; v_gene: TRBV6-5; len: 14; d_gene: -; CDR3aa: CASSYSIGLNEQFF; CDR3nt: TGTGCCAGCAGTTACTCGATTGGGCTAAATGAGCAGTTCTTC
j_gene: TRBJ1-2; v_gene: TRBV7-2; len: 15; d_gene: -; CDR3aa: CASSLLQAGGYGYTF; CDR3nt: TGTGCCAGCAGCTTACTGCAGGCGGGGGGGTATGGCTACACCTTC
j_gene: TRBJ1-1; v_gene: TRBV29-1; len: 14; d_gene: -; CDR3aa: CSVDRGRGYAEAFF; CDR3nt: TGCAGCGTTGACAGGGGACGCGGGTACGCTGAAGCTTTCTTT
j_gene: TRBJ1-6; v_gene: TRBV3-1/TRBV3-2; len: 17; d_gene: TRBD1; CDR3aa: CASSQEQGTGGGSPLHF; CDR3nt: TGTGCCAGCAGCCAAGAACAGGGGACCGGCGGTGGTTCACCCCTCCACTTT